A selection of T cell receptor beta chains follows, all from one sample in a study of cytomegalovirus exposure and HLA in healthy donors. Here immunoSEQ multiplex PCR was the method, and the copy in TCRdb shows in-frame clones only, minus some. The table includes about 110,000 clones, around 90% detected once. Sample: PBMCs. Receptor source: a woman younger than 35 in good health and CMV-seronegative. The conserved cysteine and the conserved F or W are not part of the CDR3 here.

>TRBV27
ASRPDRGDGYT
>TRBV29-1
SVRGQGDTGELF
>TRBV23-1
ASSPGFQGNTIY
>TRBV7-9
ASSLDLSVVTGIYEQY
>TRBV4-2
ASSQDVGAGGNQPQH
>TRBV6-1
ASSEWGRGLGNYGYT
>TRBV19
ASSTGSTEAF
>TRBV7-6
ASSLDFNSDTQY
>TRBV7-2
ASSLARINEKLF
>TRBV23-1
ASSLSARTGKY
>TRBV28
ASRPDRGNYGYT
>TRBV4-1
ASSHVRAGQETQY
>TRBV7-9
ASSLRPMYEQY
>TRBV7-9
ASSLGTGTGANGYT
>TRBV18
ASSQNAREETQY
>TRBV29-1
SVISGYYEQY
>TRBV9
ASSGLQGIVTGELF
>TRBV7-3
ASSLRTATDTQY
>TRBV18
ASSPWTGEYEQY
>TRBV9
ASSGGGESEAF
>TRBV30
AWSPRGLNQPQH
>TRBV27
ASSGTSVNTGELF
>TRBV30
AWSIDATLFTSYEQY
>TRBV5-6
ASSSGVEGYT
>TRBV13
ASSLYASGRETQY
>TRBV11-3
ASSRGGSTDTQY
>TRBV27
ASSLEAGGEQY
>TRBV7-9
ASSPGTISYEQY
>TRBV5-6
ASSSRTSGTNTGELF
>TRBV4-3
ASSQVSGRGVSYEQY
>TRBV7-9
ASSLVTSQETQY
>TRBV9
ASSPADTQY
>TRBV4-3
ASSRDSDRGRGYT
>TRBV28
ASREIDTDTQY
>TRBV30
AWSAGTATGWKLF
>TRBV27
ASSKTRTQDEQY
>TRBV27
ASSSKREDGYT
>TRBV9
ASSVAQGDETQY
>TRBV6-1
ASSEARAAGELF
>TRBV4-3
ASSQATHSGANVLT
>TRBV28
ASSTWGTRDGYT
>TRBV2
ASKSGAYNEQF
>TRBV29-1
SVAQGYNEQF
>TRBV7-2
ASSSFQAGAGETQY
>TRBV6-1
ASSETTVYEQY
>TRBV5-1
ASSLPPGQLYTDTQY
>TRBV7-9
ASSPKEAVNTGELF
>TRBV19
ASSLTPKQGLGRYYEQY
>TRBV4-2
ASSQDPGRGSAREQF
>TRBV9
ASSVGTSGSNEQF
>TRBV5-1
ASSFGYIPGSSTDTQY